This TCR beta chain comes out of a study of blood T cell repertoires in COVID-19 (dated by TCRdb to 2020 to 2022). Study-level background: Samples covering the acute and convalescent phases of COVID-19 were provided by collaborators in the United States, Italy and Spain. The material from the prospective study consisted of cDNA or gDNA derived from T cells, B-cell-depleted T cells, or PBMCs. Subjects who had been exposed to COVID-19, were actively infected with it, or had recovered from it provided the deeply sampled blood TCRbeta repertoires that made up the dataset. The repertoires were made available in a free public database intended to serve as a resource for research on the immune response to SARS-CoV-2. The samples were drawn from the first 160 participants of the ongoing ImmuneRACE study and from some 1,300 subjects provided by 6 global collaborators. The sample metadata nearly always contained a de-identified subject ID, COVID-19 status, age in years and sex. HLA class I and class II types, where available, came from metadata supplied by the sample provider rather than from assay-based typing.

TCRbeta CDR3 regions were amplified from genomic DNA by means of the immunoSEQ Assay, a bias-controlled multiplex PCR. As for how the authors treated the data: Nucleated cell counts per sample were estimated from amplification of reference gene primers within the assay. To quantify the absolute abundance of each unique TCRbeta CDR3 rearrangement, sequence reads were collapsed and filtered. Productive Simpson clonality was computed per sample as the square root of Simpson's diversity index over productive rearrangements. What TCRdb holds here is the immuneACCESS table cut down to in-frame rearrangements. Part of the clones is not present; checked against another copy, under half of the missing clones reflect an unresolved V gene, and the others are unexplained. For V, J and clone size, that table is used; D and trimming come from the DNA. This sample has 150,000 to 200,000 clones in its table, and roughly four fifths of those were observed once. The ten top clones hold roughly 2.6% of the sample.

What the work shows at the level of the full study, not this receptor alone: How much clinical and demographic metadata was included differed by source and by participant, and the metadata was provided uncurated.

Collaborating institutions collected whole blood in K2EDTA tubes following their own protocols. For TCRbeta analysis, collaborators shipped samples in one of three forms: frozen whole blood, isolated PBMCs, or DNA extracted from either of those sample types. The table lists this clone with a few counts. Its antigen is currently not known. Base quality data are lacking; no much larger clone is found one base away. This sequence was found in a human donor with acute or convalescent COVID-19. The donor label of this sample is uncertain. Sequencing input: peripheral blood.

The CDR3 corresponds to CASSVQSGTEAFF. The DNA sequence is as follows: TGTGCCAGCAGCGTTCAGTCGGGGACTGAAGCTTTCTTT. This chain is built from TRBV9 and TRBJ1-1, with no confidently assigned D gene. Taken from the germline V gene, the CDR1 and CDR2 loops are SGDLS and YYNGEE. There are 13 amino acids in the CDR3, from cysteine to phenylalanine inclusive. Here the CDR3 DNA is all that survives: 39 bases in frame from base 1. V is cut by 2 bases and J by 5 bases, and the space between the germline ends is 10 bases.